The entry that follows covers one TCR beta chain sequence. Its antigen is unknown. The data were taken from a study of CD4 T cells in relation to SARS-CoV-2 and coronaviruses. Method: immunoSEQ multiplex PCR; TCRdb's copy keeps in-frame clones and lacks some. The sample has 65,000 or so clones; about 89% are singletons. The study, taken as a whole, reports: Monoreactive clones expanded significantly more to SARS-CoV-2 than crossreactive clones did.

Trimming took 0 bases from V and 4 from J, leaving 15 bases between them. Germline assignment: CDR1 LGHDT and CDR2 YNNKEL (reference sequence). CDR3 length: 16 amino acids. The unexposed donors gave CD4+ T cells in about 2011-2019, prior to COVID-19. Cryopreserved PBMCs were CD4-enriched, then split into naive and memory cells. The specimen sequenced was memory CD4+ T cells from PBMCs. This receptor was taken from a human donor in good health. This chain joins TRBV3-1 (or the pseudogene TRBV3-2) and TRBJ1-1; perhaps TRBD1 as D (6 bases). CDR3 loop: CASSQEWARGATEAFF. The CDR3 nucleotides read TGTGCCAGCAGCCAAGAATGGGCAAGGGGGGCCACTGAAGCTTTCTTT.